This T cell receptor (beta chain) was identified during a study of blood T cell repertoires in COVID-19 (dated by TCRdb to about 2020). Turning to the overall study: Collaborator samples came from the United States, Italy and Spain and covered acute and convalescent phases of COVID-19. The prospective study material was composed of cDNA or gDNA derived from T cells, B-cell-depleted T cells, or PBMCs. Deeply sampled blood TCRbeta repertoires from subjects exposed to, actively infected with, or recovered from COVID-19 were included in the dataset. A freely available public database, intended as a resource for researchers studying the immune response to SARS-CoV-2, is where the repertoires were released. The samples were drawn from the first 160 participants of the ongoing ImmuneRACE study and from under 1,500 subjects provided by 6 global collaborators. Sample metadata almost always included a de-identified subject ID, COVID-19 status, age in years and sex. Where available, HLA class I and class II types were taken from metadata supplied by the sample provider and were not determined by assay-based typing. The research as a whole found: The amount of clinical and demographic metadata varied by source and participant and was provided uncurated.

TCRbeta CDR3 regions were amplified from genomic DNA using the immunoSEQ Assay, a bias-controlled multiplex PCR. Concerning the study's data processing: The number of nucleated cells in each sample was estimated from the amplification of reference gene primers within the assay. To quantify the absolute abundance of each unique TCRbeta CDR3 rearrangement, sequence reads were collapsed and filtered. For each sample, productive Simpson clonality was calculated by taking the square root of Simpson's diversity index across productive rearrangements. As stored in TCRdb, this immuneACCESS dataset retains in-frame rearrangements with V and J assigned. A fraction of the clones does not appear; measured against another copy, unresolved V genes explain less than half of the discrepancy, and the remainder lacks a known reason. V, J and clone size were drawn from that table, and D and trimming were deduced from the DNA. The sample table records about 130,000 clones; just under 85% of these occur just once. The top ten clonotypes cover around 15% of the sample.

The CDR3 runs 14 amino acids, cysteine and phenylalanine included. The only DNA kept is the CDR3, 42 bases in frame from the first base. After removal of 6 bases from V and 2 bases from J, the junction retains 5 bases not matched to a gene. The germline V gene yields SGDLS for CDR1 and YYNGEE for CDR2. Whole blood was collected in K2EDTA tubes by collaborating institutions according to the institutions' own protocols. Collaborator samples were shipped for TCRbeta analysis as frozen whole blood, isolated PBMCs, or DNA extracted from either sample type. Notes on this clone: Its binding antigen is unknown. No much larger clone is present one base from it, and per-base qualities are unavailable.

The sequencing sample was made of peripheral blood. The clonotype was recovered from a woman in her fifties or sixties with acute or convalescent COVID-19. The chain employs TRBV9 and TRBJ2-3, with 8 bases aligning to TRBD2. The DNA is TGTGCCAGCAAAGGGGGACTAGACACAGATACGCAGTATTTT. Protein translation: CASKGGLDTDTQYF.